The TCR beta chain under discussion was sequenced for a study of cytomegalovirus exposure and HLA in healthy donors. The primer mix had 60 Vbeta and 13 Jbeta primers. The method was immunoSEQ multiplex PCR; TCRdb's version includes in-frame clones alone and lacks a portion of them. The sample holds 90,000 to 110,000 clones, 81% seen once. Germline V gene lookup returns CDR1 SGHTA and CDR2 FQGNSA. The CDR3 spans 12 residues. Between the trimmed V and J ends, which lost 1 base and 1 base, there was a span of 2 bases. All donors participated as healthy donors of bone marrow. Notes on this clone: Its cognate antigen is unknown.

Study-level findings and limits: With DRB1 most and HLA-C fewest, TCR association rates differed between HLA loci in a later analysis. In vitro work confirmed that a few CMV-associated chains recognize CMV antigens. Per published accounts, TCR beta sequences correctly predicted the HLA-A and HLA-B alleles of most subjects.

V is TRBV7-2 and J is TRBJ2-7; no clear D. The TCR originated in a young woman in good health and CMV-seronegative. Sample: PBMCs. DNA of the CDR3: TGTGCCAGCAGCTTAGTATCCTACGAGCAGTACTTC. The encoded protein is CASSLVSYEQYF.